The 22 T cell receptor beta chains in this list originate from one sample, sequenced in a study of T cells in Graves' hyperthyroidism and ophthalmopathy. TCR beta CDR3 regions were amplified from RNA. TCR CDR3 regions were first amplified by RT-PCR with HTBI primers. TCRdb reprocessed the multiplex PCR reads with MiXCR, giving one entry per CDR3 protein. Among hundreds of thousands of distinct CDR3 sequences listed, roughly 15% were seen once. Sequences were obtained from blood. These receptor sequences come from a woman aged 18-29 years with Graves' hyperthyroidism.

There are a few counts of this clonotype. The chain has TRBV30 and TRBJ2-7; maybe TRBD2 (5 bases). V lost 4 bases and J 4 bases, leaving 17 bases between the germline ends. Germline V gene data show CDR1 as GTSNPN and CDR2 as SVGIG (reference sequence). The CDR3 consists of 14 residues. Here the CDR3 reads CAWTPPGDGYEQYF. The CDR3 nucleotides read TGTGCCTGGACCCCCCCCGGGGATGGTTACGAGCAGTACTTC.

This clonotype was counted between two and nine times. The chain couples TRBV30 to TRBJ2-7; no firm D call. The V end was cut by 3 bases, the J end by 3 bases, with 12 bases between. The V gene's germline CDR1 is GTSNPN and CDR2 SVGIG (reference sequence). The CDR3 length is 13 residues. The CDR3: CAWSPGPYYEQYF. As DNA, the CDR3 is TGTGCCTGGAGCCCGGGCCCCTACTACGAGCAGTACTTC.

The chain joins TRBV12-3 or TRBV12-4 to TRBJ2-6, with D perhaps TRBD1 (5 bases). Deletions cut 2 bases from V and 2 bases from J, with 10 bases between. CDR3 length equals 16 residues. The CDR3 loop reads CASSLMQGTGANVLTF. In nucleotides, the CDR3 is TGTGCCAGCAGTTTAATGCAGGGAACTGGGGCCAACGTCCTGACTTTC.

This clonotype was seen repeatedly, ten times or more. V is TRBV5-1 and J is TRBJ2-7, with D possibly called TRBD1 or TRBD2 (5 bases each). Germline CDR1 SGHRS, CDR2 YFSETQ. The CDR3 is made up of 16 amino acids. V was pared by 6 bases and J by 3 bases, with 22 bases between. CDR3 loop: CASTPSPGPPVYEQYF. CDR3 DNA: TGCGCCAGCACCCCGTCTCCGGGACCGCCAGTCTACGAGCAGTACTTC. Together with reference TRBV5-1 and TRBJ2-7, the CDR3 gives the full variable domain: KAGVTQTPRYLIKTRGQQVTLSCSPISGHRSVSWYQQTPGQGLQFLFEYFSETQRNKGNFPGRFSGRQFSNSRSEMNVSTLELGDSALYLCASTPSPGPPVYEQYFGPGTRLTVT.

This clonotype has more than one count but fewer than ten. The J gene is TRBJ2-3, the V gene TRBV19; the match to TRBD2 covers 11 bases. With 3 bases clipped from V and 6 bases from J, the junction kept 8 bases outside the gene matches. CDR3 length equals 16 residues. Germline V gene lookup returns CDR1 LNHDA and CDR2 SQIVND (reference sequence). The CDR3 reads CASSIGTSGSRDTQYF. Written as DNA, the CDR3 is TGTGCCAGTAGTATCGGTACTAGCGGGAGTCGGGATACGCAGTATTTT.

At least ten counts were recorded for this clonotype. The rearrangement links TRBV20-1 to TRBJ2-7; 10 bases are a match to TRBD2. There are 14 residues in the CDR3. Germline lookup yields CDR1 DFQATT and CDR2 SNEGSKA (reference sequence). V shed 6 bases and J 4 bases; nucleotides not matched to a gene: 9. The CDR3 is CSALKRGGTYEQYF. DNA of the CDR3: TGCAGTGCCCTGAAGCGGGGGGGGACGTACGAGCAGTACTTC.

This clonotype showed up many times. Here the CDR3 DNA reads TGTGCCTGGTTAAACGGAGAGACCCAGTACTTC. Translated, it gives CAWLNGETQYF. This sequence joins TRBV30 and TRBJ2-5; D is unclear. Looked up from germline, CDR1 is GTSNPN and CDR2 is SVGIG (reference sequence). V shed 5 bases and J shed 4 bases, with 8 bases lying between them. This CDR3 has 11 amino acids.

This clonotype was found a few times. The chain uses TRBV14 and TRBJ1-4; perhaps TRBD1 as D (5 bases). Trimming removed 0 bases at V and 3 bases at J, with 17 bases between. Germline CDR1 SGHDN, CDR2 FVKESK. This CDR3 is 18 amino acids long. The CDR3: CASSQDQGRKGANEKLFF. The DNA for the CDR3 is TGTGCCAGCAGCCAAGACCAAGGCCGCAAAGGGGCTAATGAAAAACTGTTTTTT.

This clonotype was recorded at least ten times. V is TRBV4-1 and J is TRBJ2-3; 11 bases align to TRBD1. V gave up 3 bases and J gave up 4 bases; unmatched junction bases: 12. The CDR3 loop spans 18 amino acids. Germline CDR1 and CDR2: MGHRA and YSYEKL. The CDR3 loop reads CASSQLPLRDRGADTQYF. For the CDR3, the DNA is TGCGCCAGCAGCCAGCTTCCTCTTCGGGACAGGGGGGCAGATACGCAGTATTTT.

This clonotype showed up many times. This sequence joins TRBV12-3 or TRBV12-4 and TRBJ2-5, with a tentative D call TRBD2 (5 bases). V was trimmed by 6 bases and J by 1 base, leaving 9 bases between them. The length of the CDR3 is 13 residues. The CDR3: CASRRTSQETQYF. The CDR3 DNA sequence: TGTGCCAGCAGACGTACTAGCCAAGAGACCCAGTACTTC.

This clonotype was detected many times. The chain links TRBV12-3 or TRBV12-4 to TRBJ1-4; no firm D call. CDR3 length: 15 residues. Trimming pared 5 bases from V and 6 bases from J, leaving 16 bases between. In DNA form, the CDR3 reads TGTGCCAGCAGTCGTTATGGCGTTATCGATGAAAAACTGTTTTTT. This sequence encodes CASSRYGVIDEKLFF.

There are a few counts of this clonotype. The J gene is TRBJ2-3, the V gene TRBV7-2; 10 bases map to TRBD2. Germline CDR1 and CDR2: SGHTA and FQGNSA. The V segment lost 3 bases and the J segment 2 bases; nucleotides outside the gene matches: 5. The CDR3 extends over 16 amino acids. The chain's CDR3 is CASSFSGRLDTDTQYF. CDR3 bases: TGTGCCAGCAGCTTTAGCGGGAGGTTAGACACAGATACGCAGTATTTT.

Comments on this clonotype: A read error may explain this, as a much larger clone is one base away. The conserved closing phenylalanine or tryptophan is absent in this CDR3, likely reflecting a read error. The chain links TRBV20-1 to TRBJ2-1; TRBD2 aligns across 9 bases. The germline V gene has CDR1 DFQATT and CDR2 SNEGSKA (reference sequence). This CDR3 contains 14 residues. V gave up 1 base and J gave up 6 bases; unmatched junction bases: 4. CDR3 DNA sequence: TGCAGTGCTAGAGGGGGGACTAGCTCCAATGAGCAGTTCCTC. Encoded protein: CSARGGTSSNEQFL.

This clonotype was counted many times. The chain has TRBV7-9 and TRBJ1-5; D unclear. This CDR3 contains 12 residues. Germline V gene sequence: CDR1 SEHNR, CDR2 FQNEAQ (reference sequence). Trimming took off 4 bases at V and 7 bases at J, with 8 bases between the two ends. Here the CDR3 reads CASSSPRQPQHF. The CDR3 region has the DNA TGTGCCAGCAGCTCTCCAAGGCAGCCCCAGCATTTT. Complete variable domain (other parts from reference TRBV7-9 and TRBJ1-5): DTGVSQNPRHKITKRGQNVTFRCDPISEHNRLYWYRQTLGQGPEFLTYFQNEAQLEKSRLLSDRFSAERPKGSFSTLEIQRTEQGDSAMYLCASSSPRQPQHFGDGTRLSIL.

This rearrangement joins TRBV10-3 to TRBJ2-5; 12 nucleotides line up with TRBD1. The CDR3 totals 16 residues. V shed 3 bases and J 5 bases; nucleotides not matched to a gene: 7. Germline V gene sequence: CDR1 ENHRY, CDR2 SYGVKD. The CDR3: CAISDPGQGARETQYF. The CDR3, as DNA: TGTGCCATCAGTGATCCGGGACAGGGGGCGCGGGAGACCCAGTACTTC.

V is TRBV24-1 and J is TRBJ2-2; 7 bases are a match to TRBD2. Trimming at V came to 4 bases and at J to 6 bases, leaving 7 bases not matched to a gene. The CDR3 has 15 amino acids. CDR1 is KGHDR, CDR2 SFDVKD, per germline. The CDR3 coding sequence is TGTGCCACCAGTGACCCCCCGGGGGGATCCGGGGAGCTGTTTTTT. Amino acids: CATSDPPGGSGELFF.

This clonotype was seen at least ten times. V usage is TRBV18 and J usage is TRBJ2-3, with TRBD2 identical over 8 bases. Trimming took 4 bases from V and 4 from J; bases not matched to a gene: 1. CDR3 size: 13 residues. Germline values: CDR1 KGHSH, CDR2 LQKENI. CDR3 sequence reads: CASSQTSADTQYF. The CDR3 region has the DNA TGTGCCAGCTCACAGACTAGCGCAGATACGCAGTATTTT.

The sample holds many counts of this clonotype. The CDR3 region has the DNA TGTGCCTGGAGAGAAGTACAGAGGGCTTTCTTT. Translating gives CAWREVQRAFF. V usage is TRBV30 and J usage is TRBJ1-1; no definite D call. The CDR3 has 11 residues. Germline V gene lookup returns CDR1 GTSNPN and CDR2 SVGIG (reference sequence). V dropped 3 bases and J dropped 11 bases, with 13 bases sitting between them.

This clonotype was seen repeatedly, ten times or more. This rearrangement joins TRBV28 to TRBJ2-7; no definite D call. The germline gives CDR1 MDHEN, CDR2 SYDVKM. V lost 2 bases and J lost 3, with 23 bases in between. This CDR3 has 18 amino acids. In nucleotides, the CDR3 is TGTGCCAGCAGTTTACGGATGATTATAGGAAGGGATTTCTACGAGCAGTACTTC. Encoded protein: CASSLRMIIGRDFYEQYF.

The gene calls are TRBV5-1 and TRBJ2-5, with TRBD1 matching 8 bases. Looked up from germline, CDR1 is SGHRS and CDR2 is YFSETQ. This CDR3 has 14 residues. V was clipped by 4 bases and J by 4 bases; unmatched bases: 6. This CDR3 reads CASSLTDRVETQYF. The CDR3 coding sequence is TGCGCCAGCAGCCTAACGGACAGGGTAGAGACCCAGTACTTC.

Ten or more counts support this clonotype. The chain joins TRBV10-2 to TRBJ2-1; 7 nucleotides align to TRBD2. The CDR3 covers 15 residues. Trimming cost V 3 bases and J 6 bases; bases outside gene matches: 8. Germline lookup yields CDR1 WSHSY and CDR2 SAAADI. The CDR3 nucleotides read TGCGCCAGCAGTGACAGGTGGGAGGGCTCCAATGAGCAGTTCTTC. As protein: CASSDRWEGSNEQFF.

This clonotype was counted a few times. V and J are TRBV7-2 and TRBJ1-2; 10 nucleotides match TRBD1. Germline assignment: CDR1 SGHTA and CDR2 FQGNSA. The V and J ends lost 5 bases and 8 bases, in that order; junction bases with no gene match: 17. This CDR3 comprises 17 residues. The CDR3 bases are TGTGCCAGCAGCCCCCGACAGGGGGCACTGATCTCTATGGGCTACACCTTC. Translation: CASSPRQGALISMGYTF.